A selection of T cell receptor beta chains follows, all from one sample in a study of cytomegalovirus exposure and HLA in healthy donors. This table comes from immunoSEQ multiplex PCR, and its TCRdb copy is limited to in-frame clones, with some not included. The table lists roughly 190,000 clones, roughly 80% of them singletons. The sequenced sample was PBMCs. The receptor source for this set is a female donor in good health and CMV-seronegative. CDR3s include the opening cysteine and the closing phenylalanine or tryptophan. The D gene is left open where the match is weak. Clone size, where shown, is once, few, many, or a class for clones that have expanded.

TRBJ2-7	.	.	TRBV11-3	CASSLWNSSYEQYF	TGTGCCAGCAGCTTATGGAACAGCTCCTACGAGCAGTACTTC
TRBJ2-1	.	.	TRBV9	CASSGSPRAHEQFF	TGTGCCAGCAGCGGAAGCCCCAGGGCGCATGAGCAGTTCTTC
TRBJ1-5	once	.	TRBV5-5	CASSLVTFSNQPQHF	TGTGCCAGCAGCTTGGTGACTTTTAGCAATCAGCCCCAGCATTTT
TRBJ2-5	.	.	TRBV14	CASSTRTSNQETQYF	TGTGCCAGCAGCACCCGGACAAGCAACCAAGAGACCCAGTACTTC
TRBJ2-3	once	TRBD2	TRBV5-6	CASSFRTSGRLDTQYF	TGTGCCAGCAGCTTCCGGACTAGCGGGAGGCTAGATACGCAGTATTTT
TRBJ1-4	.	.	TRBV5-1	CASSLEIGGSEEKLFF	TGCGCCAGCAGCTTAGAGATAGGAGGGAGTGAGGAAAAACTGTTTTTT
TRBJ1-2	.	.	TRBV28	CASSPPRKDNGYTF	TGTGCCAGCAGCCCTCCTAGGAAGGATAATGGCTACACCTTC
TRBJ1-3	.	TRBD1	TRBV9	CASSAGTGYGNTIYF	TGTGCCAGCAGTGCCGGGACAGGGTACGGAAACACCATATATTTT
TRBJ1-3	.	.	TRBV5-4	CASNKQGAGNTIYF	TGTGCCAGCAACAAACAGGGAGCTGGAAACACCATATATTTT
TRBJ1-3	.	TRBD1	TRBV5-1	CASSLFNGTGSSGNTIYF	TGCGCCAGCAGCTTGTTCAATGGGACAGGGAGCTCTGGAAACACCATATATTTT
TRBJ2-2	.	.	TRBV5-5	CASSLHWSPSLRTGELFF	TGTGCCAGCAGCTTGCACTGGTCCCCTAGCTTGCGCACCGGGGAGCTGTTTTTT
TRBJ1-5	.	.	TRBV19	CASSIEGRNNQPQHF	TGTGCCAGTAGTATAGAGGGCAGGAATAACCAGCCCCAGCATTTT
TRBJ1-1	.	.	TRBV29-1	CSVGSPRGTEAFF	TGCAGCGTTGGAAGCCCCCGCGGCACTGAAGCTTTCTTT
TRBJ2-7	.	TRBD2	TRBV6-5	CASSYGAGGIYEQYF	TGTGCCAGCAGTTACGGGGCGGGGGGCATATACGAGCAGTACTTC
TRBJ2-7	.	.	TRBV2	CASSETAVRGEQYF	TGTGCCAGCAGTGAAACGGCAGTCAGGGGCGAGCAGTACTTC
TRBJ2-1	.	TRBD2	TRBV30	CACTRGGNEQFF	TGTGCCTGCACCCGGGGGGGGAATGAGCAGTTCTTC
TRBJ1-3	.	.	TRBV6-4	CASSQGKDTIYF	TGTGCCAGCAGCCAGGGTAAGGACACCATATATTTT
TRBJ1-2	.	.	TRBV6-5	CASTTGTHEWGYTF	TGTGCCAGCACCACAGGGACGCACGAGTGGGGCTACACCTTC
TRBJ2-2	.	TRBD2	TRBV10-1	CASASGGVTGELFF	TGCGCCAGCGCCAGCGGGGGGGTCACCGGGGAGCTGTTTTTT
TRBJ2-1	.	TRBD2	TRBV4-3	CASSQEDRGGMDEQFF	TGCGCCAGCAGCCAAGAGGACCGGGGGGGCATGGATGAGCAGTTCTTC
TRBJ2-7	.	TRBD1	TRBV28	CASTGQGAREQYF	TGTGCCAGCACGGGACAGGGGGCGAGGGAGCAGTACTTC
TRBJ2-7	.	TRBD1	TRBV5-1	CASSRETGVTYEQYF	TGCGCCAGCAGCAGAGAGACAGGGGTAACCTACGAGCAGTACTTC
TRBJ2-1	.	TRBD2	TRBV7-2	CASSLGGLAGVVYNEQFF	TGTGCCAGCAGCTTGGGCGGGCTAGCGGGAGTCGTTTACAATGAGCAGTTCTTC
TRBJ2-7	few	TRBD2	TRBV5-1	CASSHSGGGHSSYEQYF	TGCGCCAGCAGCCACTCCGGGGGGGGCCATTCCTCCTACGAGCAGTACTTC
TRBJ1-4	.	.	TRBV7-7	CASSLARGEKLFF	TGTGCTAGCAGCTTAGCGCGGGGGGAAAAACTGTTTTTT
TRBJ2-3	once	.	TRBV30	CAWSSPTDTQYF	TGTGCCTGGAGTAGCCCCACAGATACGCAGTATTTT
TRBJ2-6	.	TRBD1	TRBV19	CASSISGTEFSGANVLTF	TGTGCCAGTAGTATCTCCGGGACAGAGTTCTCTGGGGCCAACGTCCTGACTTTC
TRBJ2-7	.	TRBD2	TRBV19	CASTGGHEQYF	TGTGCCAGTACGGGAGGACACGAGCAGTACTTC
TRBJ1-5	.	TRBD1	TRBV30	CAWGQGAQPQHF	TGTGCCTGGGGACAGGGGGCTCAGCCCCAGCATTTT
TRBJ2-7	.	TRBD2	TRBV25-1	CASSDLAGGEQYF	TGTGCCAGCAGTGATCTAGCGGGAGGAGAGCAGTACTTC
TRBJ1-1	.	TRBD1	TRBV11-2	CASSADRGNTEAFF	TGTGCCAGCAGCGCCGACAGGGGGAACACTGAAGCTTTCTTT
TRBJ2-1	few	TRBD2	TRBV6-5	CASSASGDYNEQFF	TGTGCCAGCTCGGCGAGCGGGGATTACAATGAGCAGTTCTTC